These 16 T cell receptor beta chains were sequenced from one sample in a study of T cell responses to AZD1222 COVID-19 vaccine. Data came from immunoSEQ multiplex PCR; TCRdb stores just in-frame clones and leaves some out. This table holds 100,000 or so clones, 89% found once. Sample: peripheral blood, taken 28 days after the second AZD1222 dose. Source of these receptors: an adult who received the AZD1222 COVID-19 vaccine.

The J gene is TRBJ2-7, the V gene TRBV28; TRBD2 aligns across 8 bases. The J segment lost 5 bases and the V segment lost 8 bases, leaving 11 bases of the junction unmatched. Germline V gives CDR1 MDHEN, CDR2 SYDVKM. CDR3 size: 14 residues. CDR3 bases: TGTGCCAGCCGTACCACCGGGACTAGTCACGAGCAGTACTTC. It is translated as CASRTTGTSHEQYF.

This chain links TRBV11-3 with TRBJ2-7, with a possible D match to TRBD2 (5 bases). Trimming removed 1 base at V and 4 bases at J, with 8 bases between. The germline V gene encodes CDR1 SGHNT and CDR2 YENEEA. This CDR3 spans 13 amino acids. CDR3 nucleotide sequence: TGTGCCAGCAGCTTAGCCCCGGGATACGAGCAGTACTTC. It translates to CASSLAPGYEQYF.

The chain is built from TRBV4-3 and TRBJ1-2; TRBD1 agrees at 8 bases. V was pared by 4 bases and J by 4 bases, with 8 bases of the junction left unmatched. Germline-derived CDR1 and CDR2 are LGHNA and YSLEER. The CDR3 loop spans 15 amino acids. The CDR3 is CASSPLGQVPYGYTF. CDR3 sequence (DNA): TGCGCCAGCAGCCCTCTGGGACAGGTCCCCTATGGCTACACCTTC.

V usage is TRBV18 and J usage is TRBJ1-1; possible D gene TRBD1, 6 bases. CDR1 and CDR2 (germline): KGHSH, LQKENI. With 1 base removed from V and 5 bases from J, the gap between germline ends came to 8 bases. This CDR3 contains 13 residues. The CDR3 protein is CASSPRGQTEAFF. In DNA form, the CDR3 reads TGTGCCAGCTCACCACGGGGGCAAACTGAAGCTTTCTTT.

The chain links TRBV14 to TRBJ2-7, with D maybe TRBD2 (5 bases). Germline V gives CDR1 SGHDN, CDR2 FVKESK. This CDR3 is 15 amino acids long. Trimming shortened V by 1 base and J by 4 bases, and 14 bases separated the two germline ends. CDR3 nucleotide sequence: TGTGCCAGCAGCCAAGCGAGCGGTAGAATTTACGAGCAGTACTTC. This sequence encodes CASSQASGRIYEQYF.

In its sample, this clone was seen once. V and J are TRBV2 and TRBJ2-1; D unresolved. Trimming stripped 4 bases from V and 6 bases from J, with 10 bases between. The CDR3 is 13 residues long. Germline CDR1 and CDR2: SNHLY and FYNNEI. The CDR3 loop is CASSVTSVNEQFF. In DNA, the CDR3 is TGTGCCAGCAGTGTTACAAGCGTCAATGAGCAGTTCTTC. Drawing the rest from reference TRBV2 and TRBJ2-1, the complete variable domain is EPEVTQTPSHQVTQMGQEVILRCVPISNHLYFYWYRQILGQKVEFLVSFYNNEISEKSEIFDDQFSVERPDGSNFTLKIRSTKLEDSAMYFCASSVTSVNEQFFGPGTRLTVL.

V gene TRBV5-6 combines with J gene TRBJ2-2; possible D gene TRBD2, 5 bases. V lost 2 bases to trimming and J lost 2 bases, with 10 bases between them. This CDR3 region has 15 residues. Germline V gene lookup returns CDR1 SGHDT and CDR2 YYEEEE. DNA of the CDR3: TGTGCCAGCAGCTTCGGCAGCGGAAACACCGGGGAGCTGTTTTTT. It yields the protein CASSFGSGNTGELFF.

The chain joins TRBV6-6 to TRBJ2-1; perhaps D is TRBD1 or TRBD2 (6 bases each). The CDR3 has 13 amino acids. Trimming cost V 0 bases and J 15 bases, with 15 bases left between them. Germline CDR1 reads MNHNY; CDR2 reads SVGAGI (reference sequence). The CDR3 sequence: CASSYSFGGPGFF. The CDR3 DNA is TGTGCCAGCAGTTACTCTTTCGGGGGCCCGGGGTTCTTC.

V is TRBV18 and J is TRBJ2-3; D remains ambiguous. V was trimmed by 1 base and J by 2 bases, leaving 10 bases between them. The CDR3 spans 15 residues. Germline V gene sequence: CDR1 KGHSH, CDR2 LQKENI. The CDR3 here is CASSPLAGFTDTQYF. The CDR3 nucleotides are TGTGCCAGCTCACCACTGGCAGGATTCACAGATACGCAGTATTTT.

The chain is built from TRBV28 and TRBJ2-3; D possibly corresponds to TRBD1 (5 bases). Germline V gene sequence: CDR1 MDHEN, CDR2 SYDVKM. V lost 9 bases to trimming and J lost 8 bases, with 12 bases between them. This CDR3 has 11 amino acids. The CDR3 nucleotides are TGTGCCAGTAGGGGCTTGGGTACGCAGTATTTT. This sequence encodes CASRGLGTQYF.

CDR3 protein: CASSLTGTPNTEAFF. CDR3 bases: TGCGCCAGCAGCTTAACCGGGACGCCGAACACTGAAGCTTTCTTT. The chain carries TRBV5-1 and TRBJ1-1, with a weak D call TRBD1 (5 bases). The germline CDR1 and CDR2 sequences are SGHRS and YFSETQ. The V and J ends lost 2 bases and 1 base respectively, with 12 bases between them. This CDR3 spans 15 amino acids. The complete variable domain, with remaining parts taken from reference TRBV5-1 and TRBJ1-1, reads KAGVTQTPRYLIKTRGQQVTLSCSPISGHRSVSWYQQTPGQGLQFLFEYFSETQRNKGNFPGRFSGRQFSNSRSEMNVSTLELGDSALYLCASSLTGTPNTEAFFGQGTRLTVV.

The rearrangement uses TRBV7-2 and TRBJ2-7; TRBD2 matches 7 bases. After removal of 6 bases from V and 5 bases from J, the junction contained 1 base not matched to a gene. CDR1 and CDR2 (germline): SGHTA, FQGNSA. The CDR3 is 11 amino acids. The CDR3 loop is CASRSGDEQYF. The CDR3 region has the DNA TGTGCCAGCAGGAGCGGGGACGAGCAGTACTTC.

The chain uses TRBV19 and TRBJ2-7; 9 nucleotides line up with TRBD2. The CDR3 has 15 amino acids. In germline, CDR1 is LNHDA, CDR2 SQIVND (reference sequence). The ends lost 5 bases at V and 3 bases at J; junction bases unmatched: 8. The CDR3 bases are TGTGCCAGTAGTGTACTCGCGGGGGGGGACTACGAGCAGTACTTC. It encodes CASSVLAGGDYEQYF.

For the CDR3, the DNA is TGTGCCAGCAGTTTCGCACCAAGGACATCACACCAAGAGACCCAGTACTTC. This translates into CASSFAPRTSHQETQYF. This rearrangement joins TRBV28 to TRBJ2-5; tentatively, D is TRBD1 (5 bases). Germline V gene sequence: CDR1 MDHEN, CDR2 SYDVKM. The CDR3 has 17 amino acids. The V and J ends lost 3 bases and 0 bases respectively, with 17 bases between them.

The V call is TRBV25-1, the J call TRBJ2-7; 7 bases align to TRBD1. The CDR3 has 14 amino acids. The germline gives CDR1 MGHDK, CDR2 SYGVNS. The V and J ends lost 4 bases and 4 bases, in that order; junction bases with no gene match: 7. In nucleotides, the CDR3 is TGTGCCAGCAGTGGCCGGGACAGACTGTACGAGCAGTACTTC. It translates to CASSGRDRLYEQYF.

As for this clone: An end of the junction differs from the germline gene, which may be a read error. The CDR3 region is CASSPVPGQGTRDF. In DNA, the CDR3 is TGTGCCAGCAGCCCTGTCCCGGGACAGGGAACCAGAGACTTC. The J gene is TRBJ2-7, the V gene TRBV3-1 (or the pseudogene TRBV3-2), with TRBD1 matching 9 bases. Germline loops: CDR1 LGHDT, CDR2 YNNKEL (reference sequence). This CDR3 is 14 amino acids long.